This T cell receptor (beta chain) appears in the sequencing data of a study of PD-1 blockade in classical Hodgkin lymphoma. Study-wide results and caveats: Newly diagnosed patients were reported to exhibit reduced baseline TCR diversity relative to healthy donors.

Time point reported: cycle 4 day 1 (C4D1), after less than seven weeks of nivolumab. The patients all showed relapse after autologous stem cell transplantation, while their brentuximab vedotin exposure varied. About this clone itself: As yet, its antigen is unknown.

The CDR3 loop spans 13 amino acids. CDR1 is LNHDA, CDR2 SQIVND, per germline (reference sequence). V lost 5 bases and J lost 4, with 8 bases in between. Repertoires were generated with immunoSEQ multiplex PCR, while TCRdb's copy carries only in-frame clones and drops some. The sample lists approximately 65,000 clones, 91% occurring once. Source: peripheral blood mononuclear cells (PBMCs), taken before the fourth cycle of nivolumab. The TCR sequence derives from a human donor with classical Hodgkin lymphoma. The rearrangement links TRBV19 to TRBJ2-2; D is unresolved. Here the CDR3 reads CASSRTFTGELFF. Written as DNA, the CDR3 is TGTGCCAGTAGTCGGACGTTCACCGGGGAGCTGTTTTTT. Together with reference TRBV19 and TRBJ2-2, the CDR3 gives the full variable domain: DGGITQSPKYLFRKEGQNVTLSCEQNLNHDAMYWYRQDPGQGLRLIYYSQIVNDFQKGDIAEGYSVSREKKESFPLTVTSAQKNPTAFYLCASSRTFTGELFFGEGSRLTVL.